The next 10 T cell receptor beta chains were all read from a single sample in a study of T cells in tuberculosis. Generated by immunoSEQ multiplex PCR, the TCRdb table keeps only in-frame clones and is missing some. Seen here are about 31,000 clones, around 97% observed once, and the top ten hold 6.2%. Specimen: PBMCs. The receptors originated from a donor aged 10 to 29 with latent tuberculosis or without tuberculosis infection.

The chain recombines TRBV28 with TRBJ1-5, with TRBD1 matching 9 bases. There are 16 residues in the CDR3. CDR1 is MDHEN, CDR2 SYDVKM, per germline. V dropped 10 bases and J dropped 6; count of bases not matched to a gene: 16. The CDR3 nucleotides read TGTGCCACCATAGGGTCCACAGGGGGCGGGAGTCAGCCCCAGCATTTT. Protein sequence: CATIGSTGGGSQPQHF.

J is TRBJ1-1 and V is TRBV6-5; maybe TRBD1 (6 bases). Trimming left V 4 bases short and J 5 bases short, with 17 bases between. This CDR3 is built from 15 residues. CDR1 MNHEY and CDR2 SVGAGI come from the germline V gene. DNA of the CDR3: TGTGCCAGCAGTTTCACAGGGCTCTCCGGGACTGAAGCTTTCTTT. Protein sequence: CASSFTGLSGTEAFF.

This chain links TRBV4-2 with TRBJ1-3, with TRBD1 matching 7 bases. CDR3 size: 16 residues. Trimming at V came to 3 bases and at J to 7 bases, leaving 12 bases not matched to a gene. Germline values: CDR1 LGHNA, CDR2 YNFKEQ. Written as DNA, the CDR3 is TGTGCCAGCAGCCAGAAAGAGGACAGGAGTACGAACACCATATATTTT. Protein: CASSQKEDRSTNTIYF.

This clone was seen just once. The chain combines TRBV5-1 with TRBJ2-1; TRBD2 matches at 7 bases. There are 15 residues in the CDR3. From germline, CDR1 is SGHRS and CDR2 YFSETQ. J lost 8 bases, V lost 6 bases, and 14 bases had no gene match. CDR3 nucleotides: TGCGCCAGCACCCACTGGGCGGGAGAAGTCGATGAGCAGTTCTTC. Amino acids: CASTHWAGEVDEQFF.

The rearrangement links TRBV7-3 to TRBJ1-2, with 9 bases aligning to TRBD1. With 3 bases clipped from V and 3 bases from J, the junction kept 2 bases outside the gene matches. The CDR3 is 14 residues long. The germline gives CDR1 SGHTA, CDR2 FQGTGA. CDR3 sequence reads: CASSLTGGDYGYTF. CDR3 in DNA: TGTGCCAGCAGCTTGACAGGGGGGGACTATGGCTACACCTTC.

This chain joins TRBV11-3 and TRBJ2-5; TRBD1 aligns across 7 bases. The CDR3 has 17 residues. Germline CDR1 reads SGHNT; CDR2 reads YENEEA. V gave up 5 bases and J gave up 0 bases; unmatched junction bases: 12. CDR3 loop: CASSLRDRVNDQETQYF. The CDR3, as DNA: TGTGCCAGCAGCCTCCGTGACAGGGTGAACGACCAAGAGACCCAGTACTTC.

V gene TRBV7-9 combines with J gene TRBJ2-1; D ambiguous. The germline V gene has CDR1 SEHNR and CDR2 FQNEAQ (reference sequence). Between the trimmed V and J ends, which lost 5 bases and 0 bases, there was a span of 11 bases. The CDR3 runs to 15 residues. DNA of the CDR3: TGTGCCAGCAGCGCATCGGAGTCCTCCTACAATGAGCAGTTCTTC. Translating it yields CASSASESSYNEQFF.

The chain links TRBV25-1 to TRBJ2-2; 10 bases are a match to TRBD1. CDR1 MGHDK and CDR2 SYGVNS come from the germline V gene. The trim removed 2 bases at V and 6 bases at J, leaving 9 bases unmatched. This CDR3 region has 17 residues. CDR3 loop: CASSEGGGTGAPGELFF. The CDR3 coding sequence is TGTGCCAGCAGTGAAGGAGGTGGGACAGGGGCCCCCGGGGAGCTGTTTTTT. Full variable domain (outside the CDR3, taken from reference TRBV25-1 and TRBJ2-2): EADIYQTPRYLVIGTGKKITLECSQTMGHDKMYWYQQDPGMELHLIHYSYGVNSTEKGDLSSESTVSRIRTEHFPLTLESARPSHTSQYLCASSEGGGTGAPGELFFGEGSRLTVL.

V is TRBV11-2 and J is TRBJ2-1; TRBD1 matches at 9 bases. Germline V lookup: CDR1 SGHAT, CDR2 FQNNGV. This CDR3 contains 17 residues. Trimming at V came to 0 bases and at J to 8 bases, leaving 11 bases not matched to a gene. CDR3: CASSLDQTGQGGDEQFF. In DNA, the CDR3 is TGTGCCAGCAGCTTAGATCAGACGGGACAGGGAGGGGATGAGCAGTTCTTC.

The genes are TRBV7-9 and TRBJ2-5; 7 nucleotides line up with TRBD2. V lost 4 bases, J lost 14 bases, and 13 bases stayed unmatched. The CDR3 runs to 13 residues. Per the germline V gene, CDR1 is SEHNR and CDR2 is FQNEAQ (reference sequence). The CDR3 DNA follows: TGTGCCAGCAGCTCGGGGGGACGGGAGGTACTATACTTC. Protein product: CASSSGGREVLYF.